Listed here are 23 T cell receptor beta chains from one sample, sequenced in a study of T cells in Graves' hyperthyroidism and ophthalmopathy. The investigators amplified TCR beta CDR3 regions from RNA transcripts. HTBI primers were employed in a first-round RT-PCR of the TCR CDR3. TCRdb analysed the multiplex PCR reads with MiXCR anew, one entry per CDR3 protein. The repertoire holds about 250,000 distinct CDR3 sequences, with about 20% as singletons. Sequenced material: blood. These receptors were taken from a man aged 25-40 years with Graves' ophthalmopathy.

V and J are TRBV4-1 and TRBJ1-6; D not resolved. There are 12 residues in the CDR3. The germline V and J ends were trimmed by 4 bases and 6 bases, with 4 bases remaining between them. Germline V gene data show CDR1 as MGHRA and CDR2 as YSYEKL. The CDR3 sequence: CASSPFNSPLHF. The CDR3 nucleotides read TGCGCCAGCAGCCCTTTTAATTCACCCCTCCACTTT.

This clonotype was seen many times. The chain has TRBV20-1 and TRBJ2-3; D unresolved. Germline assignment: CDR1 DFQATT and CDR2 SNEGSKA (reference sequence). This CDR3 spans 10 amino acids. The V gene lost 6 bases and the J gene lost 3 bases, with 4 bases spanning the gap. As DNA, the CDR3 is TGCAGTGCCTTGACAGATACGCAGTATTTT. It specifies CSALTDTQYF.

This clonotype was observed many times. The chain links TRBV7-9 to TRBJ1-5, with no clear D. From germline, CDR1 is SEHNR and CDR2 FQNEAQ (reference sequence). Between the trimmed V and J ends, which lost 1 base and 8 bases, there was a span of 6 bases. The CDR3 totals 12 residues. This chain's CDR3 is CASSLDVKPQHF. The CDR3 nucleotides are TGTGCCAGCAGCTTAGATGTCAAGCCCCAGCATTTT.

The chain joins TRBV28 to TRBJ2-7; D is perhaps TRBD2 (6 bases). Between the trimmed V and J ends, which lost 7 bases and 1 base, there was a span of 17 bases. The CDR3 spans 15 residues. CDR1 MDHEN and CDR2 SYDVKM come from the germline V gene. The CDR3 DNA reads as TGTGCCAGCACCCCTGGGGGGACCCCTTCCTACGAGCAGTACTTC. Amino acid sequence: CASTPGGTPSYEQYF.

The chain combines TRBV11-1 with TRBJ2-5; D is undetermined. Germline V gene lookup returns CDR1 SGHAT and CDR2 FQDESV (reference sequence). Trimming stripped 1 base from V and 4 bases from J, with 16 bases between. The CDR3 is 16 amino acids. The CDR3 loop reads CASSLGELPNGETQYF. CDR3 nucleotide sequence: TGTGCCAGCAGCTTAGGAGAGCTCCCTAACGGAGAGACCCAGTACTTC.

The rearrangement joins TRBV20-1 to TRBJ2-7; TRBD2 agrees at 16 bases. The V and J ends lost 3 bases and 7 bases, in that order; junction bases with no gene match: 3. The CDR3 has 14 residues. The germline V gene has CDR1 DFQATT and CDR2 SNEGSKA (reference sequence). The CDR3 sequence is CSAREGLAGGEQYF. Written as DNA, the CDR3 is TGCAGTGCTAGGGAGGGACTAGCGGGAGGGGAGCAGTACTTC.

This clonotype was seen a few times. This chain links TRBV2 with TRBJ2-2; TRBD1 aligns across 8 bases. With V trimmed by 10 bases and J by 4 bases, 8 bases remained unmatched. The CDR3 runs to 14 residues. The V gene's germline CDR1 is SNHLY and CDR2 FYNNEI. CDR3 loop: CAIWDRSSTGELFF. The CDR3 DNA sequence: TGTGCCATCTGGGACAGGAGTTCCACCGGGGAGCTGTTTTTT.

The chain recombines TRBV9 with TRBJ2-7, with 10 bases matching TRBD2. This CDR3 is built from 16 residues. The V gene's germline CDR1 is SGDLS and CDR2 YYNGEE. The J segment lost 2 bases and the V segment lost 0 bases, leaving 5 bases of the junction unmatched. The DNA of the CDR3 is TGTGCCAGCAGCGTAGCCCCTCTAGCGGGAGCCTACGAGCAGTACTTC. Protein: CASSVAPLAGAYEQYF.

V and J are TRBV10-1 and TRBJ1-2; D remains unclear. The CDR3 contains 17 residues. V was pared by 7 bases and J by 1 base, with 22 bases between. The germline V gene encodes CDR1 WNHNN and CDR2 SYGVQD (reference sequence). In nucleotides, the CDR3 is TGCGCCAGCACCCATTTAAACCGGAGGAGGAATAACTATGGCTACACCTTC. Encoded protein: CASTHLNRRRNNYGYTF.

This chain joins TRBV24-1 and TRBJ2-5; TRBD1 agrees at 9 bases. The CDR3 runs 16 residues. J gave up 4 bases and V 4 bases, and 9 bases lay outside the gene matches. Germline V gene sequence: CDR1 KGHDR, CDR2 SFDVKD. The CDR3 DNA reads TGTGCCACCAGTGACGCCACAGGGGGCTGGGGAGAGACCCAGTACTTC. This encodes CATSDATGGWGETQYF.

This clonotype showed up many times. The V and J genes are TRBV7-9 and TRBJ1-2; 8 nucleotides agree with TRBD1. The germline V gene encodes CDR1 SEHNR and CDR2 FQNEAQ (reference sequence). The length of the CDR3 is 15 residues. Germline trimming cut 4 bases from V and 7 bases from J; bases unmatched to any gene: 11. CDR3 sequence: CASSSREDREGGYTF. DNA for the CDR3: TGTGCCAGCAGCTCGCGGGAGGACAGGGAAGGTGGCTACACCTTC. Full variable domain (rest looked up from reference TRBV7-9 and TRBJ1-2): DTGVSQNPRHKITKRGQNVTFRCDPISEHNRLYWYRQTLGQGPEFLTYFQNEAQLEKSRLLSDRFSAERPKGSFSTLEIQRTEQGDSAMYLCASSSREDREGGYTFGSGTRLTVV.

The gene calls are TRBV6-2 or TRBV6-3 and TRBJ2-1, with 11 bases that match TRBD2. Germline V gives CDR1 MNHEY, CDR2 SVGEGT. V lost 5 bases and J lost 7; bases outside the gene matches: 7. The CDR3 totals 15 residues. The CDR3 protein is CASSADLAGGNEQFF. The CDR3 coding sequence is TGTGCCAGCAGTGCGGATCTAGCGGGAGGTAATGAGCAGTTCTTC.

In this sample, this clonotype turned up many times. CDR3 sequence (DNA): TGTGCCTGGAGGCCTAGCGGGAGTTACGAGCAGTACTTC. Protein: CAWRPSGSYEQYF. The genes are TRBV30 and TRBJ2-7; TRBD2 agrees at 10 bases. The CDR3 runs 13 residues. CDR1 and CDR2 (germline): GTSNPN, SVGIG (reference sequence). With 3 bases clipped from V and 4 bases from J, the junction kept 3 bases outside the gene matches.

In DNA form, the CDR3 reads TGTGCCACCAGTGACCTCGGACTAGCGGCGGAGGAGACCCAGTACTTC. This gives the protein CATSDLGLAAEETQYF. The V and J genes are TRBV24-1 and TRBJ2-5; 10 nucleotides agree with TRBD2. This CDR3 is built from 16 residues. V gave up 4 bases and J gave up 5 bases; unmatched junction bases: 9. Looked up from germline, CDR1 is KGHDR and CDR2 is SFDVKD.

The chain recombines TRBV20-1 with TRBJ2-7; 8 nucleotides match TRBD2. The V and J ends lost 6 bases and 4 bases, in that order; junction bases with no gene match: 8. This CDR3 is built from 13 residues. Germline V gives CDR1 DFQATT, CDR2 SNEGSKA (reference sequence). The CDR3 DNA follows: TGCAGTGCCCGGGGACTAGAGGCTTACGAGCAGTACTTC. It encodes CSARGLEAYEQYF.

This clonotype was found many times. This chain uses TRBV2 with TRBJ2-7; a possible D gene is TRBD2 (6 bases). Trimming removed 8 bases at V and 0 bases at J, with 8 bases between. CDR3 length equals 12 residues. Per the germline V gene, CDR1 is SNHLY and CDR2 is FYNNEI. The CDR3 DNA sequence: TGTGCCAGCGGGGGGAGCTCCTACGAGCAGTACTTC. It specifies CASGGSSYEQYF.

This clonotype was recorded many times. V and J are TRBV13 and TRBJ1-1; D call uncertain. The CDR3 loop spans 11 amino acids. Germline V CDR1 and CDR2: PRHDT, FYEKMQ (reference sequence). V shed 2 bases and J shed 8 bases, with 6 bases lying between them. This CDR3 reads CASSLQSEAFF. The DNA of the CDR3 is TGTGCCAGCAGCTTACAAAGCGAAGCTTTCTTT.

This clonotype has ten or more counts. DNA for the CDR3: TGTGCCACCGAGGACAGGGACCATGGCTACACCTTC. This gives the protein CATEDRDHGYTF. J is TRBJ1-2 and V is TRBV7-8, with 8 nucleotides matching TRBD1. V lost 10 bases and J lost 6; bases outside the gene matches: 7. The germline gives CDR1 SGHVS, CDR2 FQNEAQ. The CDR3 consists of 12 residues.

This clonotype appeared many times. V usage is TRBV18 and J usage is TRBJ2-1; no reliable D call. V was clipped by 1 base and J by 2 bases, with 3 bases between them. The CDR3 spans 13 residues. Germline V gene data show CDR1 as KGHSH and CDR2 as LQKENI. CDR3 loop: CASSPLTYNEQFF. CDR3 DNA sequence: TGTGCCAGCTCACCACTAACCTACAATGAGCAGTTCTTC.

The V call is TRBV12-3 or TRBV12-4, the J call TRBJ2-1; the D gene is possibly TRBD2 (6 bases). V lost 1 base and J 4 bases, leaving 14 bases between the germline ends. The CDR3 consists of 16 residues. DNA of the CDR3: TGTGCCAGCAGTTTAGTGCCCCGCGGGATGTACAATGAGCAGTTCTTC. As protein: CASSLVPRGMYNEQFF.

The chain's CDR3 is CASSYLGVANYGYTF. The DNA of the CDR3 is TGTGCCAGCAGTTACTTGGGGGTAGCTAACTATGGCTACACCTTC. The genes are TRBV6-5 and TRBJ1-2; weak D call: TRBD1 (5 bases). The V and J ends lost 1 base and 0 bases respectively, with 9 bases between them. This CDR3 is built from 15 residues. Germline CDR1 reads MNHEY; CDR2 reads SVGAGI.

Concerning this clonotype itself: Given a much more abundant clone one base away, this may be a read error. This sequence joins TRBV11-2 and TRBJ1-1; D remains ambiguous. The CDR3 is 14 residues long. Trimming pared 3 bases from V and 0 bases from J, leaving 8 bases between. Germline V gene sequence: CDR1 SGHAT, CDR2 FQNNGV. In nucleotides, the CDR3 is TGTGCCAGCAGCTTCGAGGGCCTGAACACTGAAGCTTTCTTT. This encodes CASSFEGLNTEAFF.

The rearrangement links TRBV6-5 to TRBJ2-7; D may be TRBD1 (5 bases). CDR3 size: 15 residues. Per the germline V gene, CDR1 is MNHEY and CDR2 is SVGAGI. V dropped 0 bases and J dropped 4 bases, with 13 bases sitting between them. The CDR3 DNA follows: TGTGCCAGCAGTTACTCACAGGATCCTCCGTACGAGCAGTACTTC. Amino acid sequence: CASSYSQDPPYEQYF.